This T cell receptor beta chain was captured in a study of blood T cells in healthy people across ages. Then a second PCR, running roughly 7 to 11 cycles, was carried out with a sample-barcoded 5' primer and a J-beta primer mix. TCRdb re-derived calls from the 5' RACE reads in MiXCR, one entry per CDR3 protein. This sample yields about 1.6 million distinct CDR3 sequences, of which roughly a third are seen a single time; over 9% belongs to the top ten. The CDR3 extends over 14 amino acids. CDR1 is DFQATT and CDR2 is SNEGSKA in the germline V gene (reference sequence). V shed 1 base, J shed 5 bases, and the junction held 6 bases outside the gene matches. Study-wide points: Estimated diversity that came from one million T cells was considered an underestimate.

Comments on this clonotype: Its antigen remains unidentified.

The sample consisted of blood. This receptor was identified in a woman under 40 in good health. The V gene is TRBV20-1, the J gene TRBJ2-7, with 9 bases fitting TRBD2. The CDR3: CSARGLSSGDEQYF. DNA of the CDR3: TGCAGTGCTAGAGGATTGTCTAGCGGGGACGAGCAGTACTTC.